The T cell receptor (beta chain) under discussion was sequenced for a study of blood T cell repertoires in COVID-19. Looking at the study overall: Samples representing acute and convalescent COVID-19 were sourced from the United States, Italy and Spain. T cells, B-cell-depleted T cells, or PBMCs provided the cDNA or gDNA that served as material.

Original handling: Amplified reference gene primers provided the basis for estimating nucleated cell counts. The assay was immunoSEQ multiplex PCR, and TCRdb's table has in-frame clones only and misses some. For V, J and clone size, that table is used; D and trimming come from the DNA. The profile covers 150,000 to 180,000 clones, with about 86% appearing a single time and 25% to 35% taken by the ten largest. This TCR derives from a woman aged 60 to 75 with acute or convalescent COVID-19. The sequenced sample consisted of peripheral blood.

The CDR3 sequence is CASSEERVSYNEQFF. The CDR3, as DNA: TGTGCCAGCAGTGAAGAGAGGGTGTCCTACAATGAGCAGTTCTTC. The V and J genes are TRBV2 and TRBJ2-1; perhaps TRBD2 as D (5 bases). Germline V gene sequence: CDR1 SNHLY, CDR2 FYNNEI. The length of the CDR3 is 15 residues. V was pared by 1 base and J by 1 base, with 8 bases between.